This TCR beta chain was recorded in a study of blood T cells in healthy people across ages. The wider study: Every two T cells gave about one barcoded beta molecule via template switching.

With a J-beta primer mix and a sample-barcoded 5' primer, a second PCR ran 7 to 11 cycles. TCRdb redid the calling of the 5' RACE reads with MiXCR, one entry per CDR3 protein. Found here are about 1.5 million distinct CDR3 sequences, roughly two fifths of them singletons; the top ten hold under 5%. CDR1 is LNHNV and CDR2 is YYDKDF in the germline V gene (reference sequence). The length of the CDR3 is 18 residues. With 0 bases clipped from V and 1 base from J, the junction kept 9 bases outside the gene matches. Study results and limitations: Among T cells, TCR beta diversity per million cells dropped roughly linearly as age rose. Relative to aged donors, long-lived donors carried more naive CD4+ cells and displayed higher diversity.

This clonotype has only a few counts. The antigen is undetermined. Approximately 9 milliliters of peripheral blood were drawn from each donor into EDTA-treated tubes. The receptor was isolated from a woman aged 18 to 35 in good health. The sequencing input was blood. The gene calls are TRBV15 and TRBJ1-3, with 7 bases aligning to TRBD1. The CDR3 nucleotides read TGTGCCACCAGCAGAGATACGGGACAGCTTCATTCTGGAAACACCATATATTTT. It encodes CATSRDTGQLHSGNTIYF.